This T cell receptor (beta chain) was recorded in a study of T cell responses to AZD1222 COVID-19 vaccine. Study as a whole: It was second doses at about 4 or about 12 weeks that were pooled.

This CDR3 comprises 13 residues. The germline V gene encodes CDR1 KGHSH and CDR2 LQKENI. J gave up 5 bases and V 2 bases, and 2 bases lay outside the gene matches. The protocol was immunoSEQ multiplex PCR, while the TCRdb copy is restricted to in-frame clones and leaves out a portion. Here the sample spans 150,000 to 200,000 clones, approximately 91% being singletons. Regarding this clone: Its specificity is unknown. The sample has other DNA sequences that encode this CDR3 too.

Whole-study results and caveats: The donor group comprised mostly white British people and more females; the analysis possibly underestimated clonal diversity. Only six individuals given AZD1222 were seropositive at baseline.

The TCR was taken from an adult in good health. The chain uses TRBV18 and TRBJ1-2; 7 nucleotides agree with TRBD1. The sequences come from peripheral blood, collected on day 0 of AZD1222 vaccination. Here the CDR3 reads CASSPGTVYGYTF. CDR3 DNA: TGTGCCAGCTCACCAGGGACAGTGTATGGCTACACCTTC.